Listed below are T cell receptor beta chains from one sample, sequenced in a study of shared clonotypes between healthy human individuals. Measured with immunoSEQ multiplex PCR; TCRdb has only the in-frame clones, and not every one. This sample has approximately 1,500,000 clones, with nearly 99% found just once. Specimen: naive CD4+ T cells sorted from blood. The receptors shown here come from a young man in good health. Both conserved end residues are part of each CDR3. D genes are given only for firm matches. Where a row states a size, it is once, few, many or the class of an expanded clone; other rows omit it.

TRBJ1-2 . TRBV9 . TGTGCCAGCAGCCCAAGACCGACAGGAGGGAATGGCTACACCTTC CASSPRPTGGNGYTF
TRBJ2-5 TRBD1 TRBV12-5 . TGTGCTAGTGGTTCCGGATCGACAGGGGTAGAGACCCAGTACTTC CASGSGSTGVETQYF
TRBJ2-7 . TRBV2 . TGTGCCAGCAGTATCTTAGCGGAAACCTACGAGCAGTACTTC CASSILAETYEQYF
TRBJ1-2 TRBD1 TRBV4-3 . TGCGCCAGCAGCCCCGCCTCTTCCGGGACAGGGGTAGTCTATGGCTACACCTTC CASSPASSGTGVVYGYTF
TRBJ1-1 . TRBV25-1 . TGTGCCAGCACCAGACTCCTCGGACACACTGAAGCTTTCTTT CASTRLLGHTEAFF
TRBJ1-1 TRBD1 TRBV19 . TGTGCCAGTAACACCGGGACAGGGGAGGTGGAAGCTTTCTTT CASNTGTGEVEAFF
TRBJ2-7 TRBD1 TRBV10-3 . TGTGCCATCAGTGAAAGTGGACAGGGGGCCTACGAGCAGTACTTC CAISESGQGAYEQYF
TRBJ2-4 TRBD1 TRBV5-1 . TGCGCCAGCAGCCTAGGGGACAGAGAAAACATTCAGTACTTC CASSLGDRENIQYF
TRBJ2-1 TRBD1 TRBV9 . TGTGCCAGCAGCGTGACGGGACAGGGAAATGAGCAGTTCTTC CASSVTGQGNEQFF
TRBJ2-1 . TRBV5-1 . TGCGCCAGCAGCCTCCGACAAGATGCGGAGCAGTTCTTC CASSLRQDAEQFF
TRBJ2-1 . TRBV7-9 once TGTGCCAGCAGCCACGGACAGTTCAATGAGCAGTTCTTC CASSHGQFNEQFF
TRBJ1-5 . TRBV19 . TGTGCCAGTAGTATGGAGGTCCGTAGCAATCAGCCCCAGCATTTT CASSMEVRSNQPQHF
TRBJ2-3 . TRBV7-2 . TGTGCCAGCAGCTTAGGCGGGACCAGAGGGGACTCTTCGGGTACGCAGTATTTT CASSLGGTRGDSSGTQYF
TRBJ1-1 TRBD1 TRBV6-6 . TGTGCCAGCAGTTACCTCGCTACAGGGGGGTATACTGAAGCTTTCTTT CASSYLATGGYTEAFF
TRBJ1-2 . TRBV5-4 . TGTGCCAGCAGAATCAATGCCCCAGGGGCTGGCTACACCTTC CASRINAPGAGYTF
TRBJ2-7 . TRBV7-2 . TGTGCCAGCAGCTTATGGGTAGCGTCTGCGGGGTACGAGCAGTACTTC CASSLWVASAGYEQYF
TRBJ1-1 . TRBV9 . TGTGCCAGCAGCGCTAACCCTGTTCTTAACACTGAAGCTTTCTTT CASSANPVLNTEAFF
TRBJ1-1 . TRBV5-8 . TGTGCCAGCAGCTCCGTACTAGGCCCTGAAGCTTTCTTT CASSSVLGPEAFF